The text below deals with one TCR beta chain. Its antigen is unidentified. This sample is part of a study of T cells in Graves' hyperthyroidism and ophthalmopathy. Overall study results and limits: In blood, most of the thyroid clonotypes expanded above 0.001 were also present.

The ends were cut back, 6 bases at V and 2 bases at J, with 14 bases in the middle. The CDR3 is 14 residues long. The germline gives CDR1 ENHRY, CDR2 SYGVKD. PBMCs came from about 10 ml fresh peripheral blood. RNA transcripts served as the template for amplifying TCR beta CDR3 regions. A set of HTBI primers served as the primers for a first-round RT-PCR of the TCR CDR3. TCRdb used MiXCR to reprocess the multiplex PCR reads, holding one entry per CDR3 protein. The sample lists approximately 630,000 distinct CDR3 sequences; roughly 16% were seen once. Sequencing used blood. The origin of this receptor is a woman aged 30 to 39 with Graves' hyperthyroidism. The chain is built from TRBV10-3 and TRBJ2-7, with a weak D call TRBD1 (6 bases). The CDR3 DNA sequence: TGTGCCATCAGCCCCGGGACAAAACCCTACGAGCAGTACTTC. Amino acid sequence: CAISPGTKPYEQYF.